Listed below are T cell receptor beta chains from one sample, sequenced in a study of Graves' ophthalmopathy and Graves' hyperthyroidism. TCRdb redid the calling of the multiplex PCR reads with MiXCR, one entry per CDR3 protein. The table shows approximately 540,000 distinct CDR3 sequences, with under 45% occurring only once. Sample: peripheral blood or thyroid tissue (not recorded which). The receptors come from an adult man with Graves' hyperthyroidism. CDR3s include the opening cysteine and the closing phenylalanine or tryptophan. The order of the fields is D gene, V gene, clone size, J gene, CDR3 DNA, CDR3 protein. D genes are given only for firm matches. Size values are once, few and many counts, or a class for expanded clones, and some rows have none.

d_call: .
v_call: TRBV5-1
clone_size: few
j_call: TRBJ1-1
cdr3_nt: TGCGCCAGCAGCCCATCCGGCGGCAGCGTAATGAACACTGAAGCTTTCTTT
cdr3_aa: CASSPSGGSVMNTEAFF

d_call: TRBD2
v_call: TRBV13
clone_size: many
j_call: TRBJ2-5
cdr3_nt: TGTGCCAGCAGCGCATATAGCGGGAGCGAGACCCAGTACTTC
cdr3_aa: CASSAYSGSETQYF

d_call: TRBD2
v_call: TRBV9
clone_size: .
j_call: TRBJ2-1
cdr3_nt: TGTGCCAGCACACAAGGGGCGGGAGGGTCCAATGAGCAGTTCTTC
cdr3_aa: CASTQGAGGSNEQFF

d_call: TRBD1
v_call: TRBV5-8
clone_size: many
j_call: TRBJ1-6
cdr3_nt: TGTGCCAGCCGTCGGACAGGCCCCAAATCACCCCTCCACTTT
cdr3_aa: CASRRTGPKSPLHF

d_call: TRBD2
v_call: TRBV5-1
clone_size: .
j_call: TRBJ2-1
cdr3_nt: TGCGCCAGCAGCTTGGTCCTAGCGGGAGGGCAGGAGCAGTTCTTC
cdr3_aa: CASSLVLAGGQEQFF

d_call: .
v_call: TRBV7-6
clone_size: .
j_call: TRBJ2-1
cdr3_nt: TGTGCCAGCAGACGCACTCTAGCCCCGAGCTCCTACAATGAGCAGTTCTTC
cdr3_aa: CASRRTLAPSSYNEQFF

d_call: TRBD1
v_call: TRBV24-1
clone_size: many
j_call: TRBJ2-7
cdr3_nt: TGTGCCACCAGTGCCACCGGGACAGGGTGGTACGAGCAGTACTTC
cdr3_aa: CATSATGTGWYEQYF

d_call: .
v_call: TRBV20-1
clone_size: .
j_call: TRBJ2-5
cdr3_nt: TGCAGTGCTAGTACTCCAGGGGTTGAGCAGTACTTC
cdr3_aa: CSASTPGVEQYF

d_call: .
v_call: TRBV20-1
clone_size: .
j_call: TRBJ1-1
cdr3_nt: TGCAGTGCTAGTGAAGCTTTCTTT
cdr3_aa: CSASEAFF

d_call: .
v_call: TRBV15
clone_size: .
j_call: TRBJ2-7
cdr3_nt: TGTGCCAGCAGTGCCCCTAGACAGAAGGGCTCCTACGAGCAGTACTTC
cdr3_aa: CASSAPRQKGSYEQYF

d_call: .
v_call: TRBV20-1
clone_size: .
j_call: TRBJ1-6
cdr3_nt: TGCAGTGCACCCGGGGGGGGGCTCTCCTATAATTCACCCCTCCACTTT
cdr3_aa: CSAPGGGLSYNSPLHF

d_call: .
v_call: TRBV7-2
clone_size: few
j_call: TRBJ1-3
cdr3_nt: TGTGCCAGCAGCCCCCCCACGGAGAACACCATATATTTT
cdr3_aa: CASSPPTENTIYF

d_call: TRBD1
v_call: TRBV10-3
clone_size: .
j_call: TRBJ1-1
cdr3_nt: TGTGCCATCAGAGTTCAGGGGGGCACTGAAGCTTTCTTT
cdr3_aa: CAIRVQGGTEAFF

d_call: .
v_call: TRBV9
clone_size: .
j_call: TRBJ2-6
cdr3_nt: TGTGCCAGCAGCTTCCGGGACTCTGGGGCCGACGTCCTGACTTTC
cdr3_aa: CASSFRDSGADVLTF

d_call: .
v_call: TRBV7-9
clone_size: .
j_call: TRBJ2-2
cdr3_nt: TGTGCCAGCAGCCAATCGGGGTGGAACGGGGAGCTGTTTTTT
cdr3_aa: CASSQSGWNGELFF

d_call: .
v_call: TRBV7-2
clone_size: .
j_call: TRBJ2-5
cdr3_nt: TGTGCCAGCAGCGTTGAGTCGAGATCGGAGACCCAGTACTTC
cdr3_aa: CASSVESRSETQYF

d_call: .
v_call: TRBV11-3
clone_size: many
j_call: TRBJ1-3
cdr3_nt: TGTGCCAGCAGCTTAAGACAGGCCTTCTCTGGAAACACCATATATTTT
cdr3_aa: CASSLRQAFSGNTIYF

d_call: .
v_call: TRBV7-3
clone_size: once
j_call: TRBJ2-7
cdr3_nt: TGTGCCAGCAGCTTAGATCAGGGCCCCTCCTACGAGCAGTACTTC
cdr3_aa: CASSLDQGPSYEQYF

d_call: TRBD1
v_call: TRBV2
clone_size: .
j_call: TRBJ1-1
cdr3_nt: TGTGCCAGCGAGCCAACAGGGGGCTACGCTTTCTTT
cdr3_aa: CASEPTGGYAFF

d_call: .
v_call: TRBV7-8
clone_size: once
j_call: TRBJ2-5
cdr3_nt: TGTGCCAGCAGCCGGGGGACCACGAACACCGGGGAGACCCAGTACTTC
cdr3_aa: CASSRGTTNTGETQYF

d_call: TRBD1
v_call: TRBV19
clone_size: .
j_call: TRBJ1-2
cdr3_nt: TGTGCCAGTAGTGCGACACAGGGGGCCGGTTATGGCTACACCTTC
cdr3_aa: CASSATQGAGYGYTF

d_call: .
v_call: TRBV19
clone_size: few
j_call: TRBJ1-2
cdr3_nt: TGTGCCAGTAAAACAACACCACTCGGTGGCTACACCTTC
cdr3_aa: CASKTTPLGGYTF

d_call: .
v_call: TRBV7-2
clone_size: .
j_call: TRBJ2-1
cdr3_nt: TGTGCCAGCAGCTTAGAGGGCAGGGGCAATGAGCAGTTCTTC
cdr3_aa: CASSLEGRGNEQFF

d_call: TRBD1
v_call: TRBV20-1
clone_size: .
j_call: TRBJ2-5
cdr3_nt: TGCAGTGCGGGACAGGGGAAGGGGACCCAGTACTTC
cdr3_aa: CSAGQGKGTQYF

d_call: TRBD1
v_call: TRBV20-1
clone_size: .
j_call: TRBJ1-5
cdr3_nt: TGCAGCTTAAGCCCAGGGGGCGGAATAGAGACCCAGCATTTT
cdr3_aa: CSLSPGGGIETQHF

d_call: .
v_call: TRBV19
clone_size: once
j_call: TRBJ1-5
cdr3_nt: TGTGCCAGTAGTATATGGTCCAGGGGACGGGGGCAGCCCCAGCATTTT
cdr3_aa: CASSIWSRGRGQPQHF

d_call: .
v_call: TRBV4-1
clone_size: many
j_call: TRBJ2-5
cdr3_nt: TGCGCCAGCAGCCAAGAGGGGCGGGAACACCCATCGATCCAGTACTTC
cdr3_aa: CASSQEGREHPSIQYF

d_call: TRBD1
v_call: TRBV10-3
clone_size: .
j_call: TRBJ1-5
cdr3_nt: TGTGCCAGCTCCGACAGGGGCAATAAGCCCCAGCATTTT
cdr3_aa: CASSDRGNKPQHF

d_call: TRBD1
v_call: TRBV20-1
clone_size: .
j_call: TRBJ2-7
cdr3_nt: TGCAGTGCTTACCAGGGGGCGGGGTACGAGCAGTACTTC
cdr3_aa: CSAYQGAGYEQYF

d_call: .
v_call: TRBV29-1
clone_size: .
j_call: TRBJ2-7
cdr3_nt: TGCAGCCCCCCGGGACGGGGAGTAGGCGAGCAGTACTTC
cdr3_aa: CSPPGRGVGEQYF

d_call: TRBD1
v_call: TRBV2
clone_size: .
j_call: TRBJ2-5
cdr3_nt: TGTGCCAGAAATCTGGACAGGGCTATCAAGACCCAGTACTTC
cdr3_aa: CARNLDRAIKTQYF